What follows are 10 T cell receptor beta chains derived from one specimen sequenced in a study of cytomegalovirus exposure and HLA in healthy donors. The primer mix had 60 Vbeta and 13 Jbeta primers. Profiling relied on immunoSEQ multiplex PCR, and the TCRdb table lists in-frame clones only, not all of them. Counted here are about 150,000 clones, about two thirds occurring once; the ten biggest clones make up approximately 1.8%. Sequencing input: PBMCs. The origin of the receptors is a woman between 18 and 29 years old in good health and CMV-seronegative.

This clone has a handful of counts. The gene calls are TRBV6-1 and TRBJ2-7; the match to TRBD2 covers 9 bases. Germline V CDR1 and CDR2: MNHNS, SASEGT. The V gene end was trimmed by 2 bases and the J gene end by 5 bases; junction bases not matched to a gene: 7. The CDR3 runs 15 residues. CDR3 in DNA: TGTGCCAGCAGTGAAAATGCGGGAGGGCAAGACGAGCAGTACGTC. Translated, it gives CASSENAGGQDEQYV.

The chain recombines TRBV19 with TRBJ1-2; 8 nucleotides align to TRBD1. CDR3 length equals 15 residues. Germline trimming cut 0 bases from V and 6 bases from J; bases unmatched to any gene: 6. Germline V gives CDR1 LNHDA, CDR2 SQIVND (reference sequence). Here the CDR3 reads CASSIDGQGANGYTF. The CDR3 nucleotides read TGTGCCAGTAGTATAGATGGCCAGGGGGCAAATGGCTACACCTTC.

V usage is TRBV10-1 and J usage is TRBJ2-3, with 16 bases identical to TRBD2. CDR3 length: 19 amino acids. V lost 0 bases, J lost 0 bases, and 3 bases stayed unmatched. Germline V gene lookup returns CDR1 WNHNN and CDR2 SYGVQD (reference sequence). The CDR3 protein is CASSESGLAGGPSTDTQYF. The CDR3 DNA reads as TGCGCCAGCAGTGAGTCGGGACTAGCGGGAGGGCCTAGCACAGATACGCAGTATTTT.

This sequence joins TRBV19 and TRBJ2-7, with TRBD1 as a possible D gene (6 bases). Germline V gene sequence: CDR1 LNHDA, CDR2 SQIVND (reference sequence). With 10 bases removed from V and 2 bases from J, the gap between germline ends came to 15 bases. The CDR3 sequence is 13 residues long. The CDR3, as DNA: TGTGCCACCTCCCCAGGGGCGACCTACGAGCAGTACTTC. This translates into CATSPGATYEQYF.

The chain recombines TRBV6-5 with TRBJ2-5; TRBD1 is a possible D gene (6 bases). The CDR3 runs to 13 residues. V lost 8 bases to trimming and J lost 1 base, with 11 bases between them. Germline V CDR1 and CDR2: MNHEY, SVGAGI. CDR3 sequence (DNA): TGTGCCAGCGGGACAATCTTCCAAGAGACCCAGTACTTC. Its protein product is CASGTIFQETQYF.

The chain links TRBV7-3 to TRBJ2-3; 9 nucleotides align to TRBD2. Germline V gives CDR1 SGHTA, CDR2 FQGTGA. The CDR3 is 18 amino acids. V shed 1 base and J 2 bases; nucleotides not matched to a gene: 10. The CDR3 sequence is CASSLRLAGLRNTDTQYF. CDR3 coding DNA: TGTGCCAGCAGCTTAAGGCTAGCGGGGCTCCGAAACACAGATACGCAGTATTTT.

This clone was counted only a few times. The chain is built from TRBV5-1 and TRBJ1-1, with D perhaps TRBD1 (6 bases). The CDR3 covers 13 residues. Germline-derived CDR1 and CDR2 are SGHRS and YFSETQ. The V end lost 6 bases, the J end lost 1 base, and 10 bases lay between the germline ends. CDR3 sequence (DNA): TGCGCCAGCAAGACGACAGGGAACACTGAAGCTTTCTTT. Its translation is CASKTTGNTEAFF.

The CDR3 protein is CASSAPGTSGLEQFF. DNA of the CDR3: TGCGCCAGCAGCGCCCCCGGGACTAGCGGACTTGAGCAGTTCTTC. The chain recombines TRBV5-1 with TRBJ2-1, with TRBD2 matching 11 bases. CDR3 size: 15 residues. Germline V lookup: CDR1 SGHRS, CDR2 YFSETQ. V dropped 4 bases and J dropped 9; count of bases not matched to a gene: 9.

This clone was counted once. The chain is built from TRBV7-2 and TRBJ2-3; TRBD2 might be the D (5 bases). The CDR3 is 15 residues long. The germline V and J ends were trimmed by 3 bases and 0 bases, with 10 bases remaining between them. The germline V gene encodes CDR1 SGHTA and CDR2 FQGNSA. CDR3: CASSLTTTSTDTQYF. The CDR3 region has the DNA TGTGCCAGCAGCTTGACTACCACTAGCACAGATACGCAGTATTTT.

The chain is built from TRBV7-9 and TRBJ1-1; 7 bases align to TRBD1. The CDR3 totals 13 residues. Trimming took 4 bases from V and 4 from J; bases not matched to a gene: 3. Germline CDR1 is SEHNR and CDR2 is FQNEAQ (reference sequence). CDR3 bases: TGTGCCAGCAGCTCACAGGGGATCACTGAAGCTTTCTTT. This translates into CASSSQGITEAFF.